A selection of T cell receptor beta chains follows, all from one sample in a study of T cell repertoires in cytomegalovirus infection. Each CDR3 protein gets one entry after TCRdb re-called the reads with MiXCR. The sample yields fewer than 250,000 distinct CDR3 sequences, roughly 22% seen once. Source material: CD8+ T cells from PBMCs. The origin of the receptors is a human donor in good health (CMV status not recorded). Some clones in this sample may be carry-over from other donors' samples. The CDR3 runs from the conserved cysteine through the conserved F or W. A D gene is named only where the DNA matches it firmly. Clone size appears in some rows only: once, few, many, or a class for an expanded clone.

>many|-|TRBV6-1|TRBJ1-5
TGTGCCAGCAGTTATGGAGAAGGGTCCGGTCAGCCCCAGCATTTT
CASSYGEGSGQPQHF
>few|-|TRBV9|TRBJ2-7
TGTGCCAGCAGCGTACAGGGGTCTTCCTACGAGCAGTACTTC
CASSVQGSSYEQYF
>-|-|TRBV20-1|TRBJ2-4
TGCAGTGCTAGAGATGATGGGGCCATTCAGTACTTC
CSARDDGAIQYF
>few|TRBD1|TRBV2|TRBJ1-5
TGTGCCAGCAGTGCCCCCGACAGGGGGCAGGGTCAGCCCCAGCATTTT
CASSAPDRGQGQPQHF
>-|-|TRBV2|TRBJ2-7
TGTGCCAGCAGGGGTATATACGAGCAGTACTTC
CASRGIYEQYF
>-|TRBD2|TRBV20-1|TRBJ2-7
TGCAGTGCTAGAGATGGGGAGGGGTCCTACGAGCAGTACTTC
CSARDGEGSYEQYF
>-|-|TRBV20-1|TRBJ2-6
TGCAGTGCTAGGGCTGGGGCCAACGTCCTGACTTTC
CSARAGANVLTF
>many|TRBD2|TRBV11-3|TRBJ2-3
TGTGCCAGCAGCCCCGGGGGGGCCGAGGTGGCAGATACGCAGTATTTT
CASSPGGAEVADTQYF
>many|TRBD1|TRBV29-1|TRBJ1-1
TGCAGCGTTGTGACAGGGTTCCCCCTACCTGAAGCTTTCTTT
CSVVTGFPLPEAFF
>few|-|TRBV7-9|TRBJ2-6
TGTGCCAGCAGCCAATACCCGGGCTCTGGGGCCAACGTCCTGACTTTC
CASSQYPGSGANVLTF